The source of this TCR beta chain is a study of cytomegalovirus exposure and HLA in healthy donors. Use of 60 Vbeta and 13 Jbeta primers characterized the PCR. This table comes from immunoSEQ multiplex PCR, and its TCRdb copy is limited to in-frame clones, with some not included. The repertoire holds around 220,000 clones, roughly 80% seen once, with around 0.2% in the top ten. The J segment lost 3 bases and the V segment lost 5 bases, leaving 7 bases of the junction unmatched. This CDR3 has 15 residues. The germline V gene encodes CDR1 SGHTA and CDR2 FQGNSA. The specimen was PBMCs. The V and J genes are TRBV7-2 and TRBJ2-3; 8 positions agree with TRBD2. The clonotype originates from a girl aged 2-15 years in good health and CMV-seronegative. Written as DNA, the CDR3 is TGTGCCAGCAGCGATAGGCGCGGGGGGACAGATACGCAGTATTTT. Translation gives CASSDRRGGTDTQYF. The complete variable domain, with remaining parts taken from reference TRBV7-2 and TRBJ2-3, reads GAGVSQSPSNKVTEKGKDVELRCDPISGHTALYWYRQSLGQGLEFLIYFQGNSAPDKSGLPSDRFSAERTGGSVSTLTIQRTQQEDSAVYLCASSDRRGGTDTQYFGPGTRLTVL.